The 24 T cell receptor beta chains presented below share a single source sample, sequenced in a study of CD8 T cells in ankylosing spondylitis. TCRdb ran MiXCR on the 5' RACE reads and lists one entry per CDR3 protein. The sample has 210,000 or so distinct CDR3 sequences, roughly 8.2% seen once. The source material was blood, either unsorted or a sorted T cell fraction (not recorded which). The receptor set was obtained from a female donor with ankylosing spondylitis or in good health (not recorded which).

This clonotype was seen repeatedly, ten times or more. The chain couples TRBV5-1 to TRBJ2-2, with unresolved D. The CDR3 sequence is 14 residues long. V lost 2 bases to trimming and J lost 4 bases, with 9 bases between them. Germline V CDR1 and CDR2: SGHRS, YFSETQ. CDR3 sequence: CASSFGQRTGELFF. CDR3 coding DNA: TGCGCCAGCAGCTTTGGTCAGCGCACCGGGGAGCTGTTTTTT.

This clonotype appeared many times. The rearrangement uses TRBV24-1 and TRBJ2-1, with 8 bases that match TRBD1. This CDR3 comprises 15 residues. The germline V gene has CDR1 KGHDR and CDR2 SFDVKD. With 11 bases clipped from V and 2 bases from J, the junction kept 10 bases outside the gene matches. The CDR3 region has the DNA TGTGCCATTGCCGACAGGGGAAAAACCTACAATGAGCAGTTCTTC. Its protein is CAIADRGKTYNEQFF.

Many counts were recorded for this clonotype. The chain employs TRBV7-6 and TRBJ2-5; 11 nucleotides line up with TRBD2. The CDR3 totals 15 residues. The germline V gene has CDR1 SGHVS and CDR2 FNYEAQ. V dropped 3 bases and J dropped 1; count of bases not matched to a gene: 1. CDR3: CASSLGLAAQETQYF. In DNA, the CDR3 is TGTGCCAGCAGCTTGGGACTAGCGGCCCAAGAGACCCAGTACTTC.

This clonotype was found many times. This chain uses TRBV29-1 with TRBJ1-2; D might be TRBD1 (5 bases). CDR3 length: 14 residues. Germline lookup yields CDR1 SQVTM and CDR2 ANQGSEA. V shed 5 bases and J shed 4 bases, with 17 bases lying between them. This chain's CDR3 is CSVIGQKRGYGYTF. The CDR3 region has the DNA TGCAGCGTTATTGGACAAAAAAGGGGCTATGGCTACACCTTC.

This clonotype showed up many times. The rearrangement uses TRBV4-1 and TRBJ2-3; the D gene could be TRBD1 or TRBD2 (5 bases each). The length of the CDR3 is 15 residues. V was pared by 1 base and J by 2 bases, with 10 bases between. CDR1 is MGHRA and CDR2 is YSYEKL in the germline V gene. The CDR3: CASSQVGADTDTQYF. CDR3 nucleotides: TGCGCCAGCAGCCAAGTCGGGGCGGACACAGATACGCAGTATTTT.

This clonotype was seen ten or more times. The CDR3 DNA is TGTGCCAGCAGTTCGACACCAATGAGGGTCACTGAAGCTTTCTTT. Its protein is CASSSTPMRVTEAFF. The J gene is TRBJ1-1, the V gene TRBV12-3 or TRBV12-4; no clear D gene. This CDR3 has 15 residues. V was shortened by 4 bases and J by 4 bases, with 16 bases between the two germline ends.

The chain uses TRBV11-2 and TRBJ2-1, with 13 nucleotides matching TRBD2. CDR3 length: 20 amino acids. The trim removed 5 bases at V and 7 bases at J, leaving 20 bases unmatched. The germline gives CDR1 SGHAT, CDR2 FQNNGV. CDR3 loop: CASSRLGSPGTSGNGNEQFF. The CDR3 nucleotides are TGTGCCAGCAGCCGCTTGGGGTCCCCCGGGACTAGCGGGAATGGGAATGAGCAGTTCTTC. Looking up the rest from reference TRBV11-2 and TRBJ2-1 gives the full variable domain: EAGVAQSPRYKIIEKRQSVAFWCNPISGHATLYWYQQILGQGPKLLIQFQNNGVVDDSQLPKDRFSAERLKGVDSTLKIQPAKLEDSAVYLCASSRLGSPGTSGNGNEQFFGPGTRLTVL.

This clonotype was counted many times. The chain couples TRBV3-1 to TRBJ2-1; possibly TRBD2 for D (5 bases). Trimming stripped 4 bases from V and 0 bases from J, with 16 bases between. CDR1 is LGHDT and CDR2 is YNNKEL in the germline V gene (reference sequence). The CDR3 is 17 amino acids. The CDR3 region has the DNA TGTGCCAGCAGCCCCCATGCCAGCGGACCCTCCTACAATGAGCAGTTCTTC. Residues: CASSPHASGPSYNEQFF.

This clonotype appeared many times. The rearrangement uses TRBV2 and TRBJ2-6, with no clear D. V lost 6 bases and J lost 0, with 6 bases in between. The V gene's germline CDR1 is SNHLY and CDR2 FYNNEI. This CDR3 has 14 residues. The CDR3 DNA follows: TGTGCCAGCAGCACTTTCTCTGGGGCCAACGTCCTGACTTTC. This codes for CASSTFSGANVLTF.

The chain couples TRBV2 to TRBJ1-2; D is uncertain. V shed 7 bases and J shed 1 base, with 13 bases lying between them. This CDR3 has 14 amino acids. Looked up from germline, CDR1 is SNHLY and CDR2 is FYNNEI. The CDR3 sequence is CASTAREINYGYTF. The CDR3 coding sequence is TGTGCCAGCACCGCACGGGAGATTAACTATGGCTACACCTTC.

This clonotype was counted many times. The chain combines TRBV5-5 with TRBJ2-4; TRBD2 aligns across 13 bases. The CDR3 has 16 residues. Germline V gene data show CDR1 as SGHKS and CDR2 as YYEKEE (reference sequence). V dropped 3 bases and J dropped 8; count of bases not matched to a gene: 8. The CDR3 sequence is CASSSGLAGDLDIQYF. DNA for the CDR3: TGTGCCAGCAGCTCAGGACTAGCGGGAGACCTGGACATTCAGTACTTC.

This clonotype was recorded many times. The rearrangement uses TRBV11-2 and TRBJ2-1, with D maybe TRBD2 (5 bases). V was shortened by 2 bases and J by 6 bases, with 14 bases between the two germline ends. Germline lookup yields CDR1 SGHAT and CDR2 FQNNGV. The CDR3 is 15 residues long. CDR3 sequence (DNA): TGTGCCAGCAGCTTAATATCGGGAATCGCCAATGAGCAGTTCTTC. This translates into CASSLISGIANEQFF.

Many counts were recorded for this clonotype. The CDR3 region is CSVWPGQGTTEAFF. The CDR3 DNA sequence: TGCAGCGTTTGGCCGGGACAGGGGACCACTGAAGCTTTCTTT. V is TRBV29-1 and J is TRBJ1-1, with 10 bases matching TRBD1. V was pared by 5 bases and J by 4 bases, with 7 bases of the junction left unmatched. Germline CDR1 is SQVTM and CDR2 is ANQGSEA. The CDR3 sequence is 14 residues long. Full variable domain (remainder filled in from reference TRBV29-1 and TRBJ1-1): SAVISQKPSRDICQRGTSLTIQCQVDSQVTMMFWYRQQPGQSLTLIATANQGSEATYESGFVIDKFPISRPNLTFSTLTVSNMSPEDSSIYLCSVWPGQGTTEAFFGQGTRLTVV.

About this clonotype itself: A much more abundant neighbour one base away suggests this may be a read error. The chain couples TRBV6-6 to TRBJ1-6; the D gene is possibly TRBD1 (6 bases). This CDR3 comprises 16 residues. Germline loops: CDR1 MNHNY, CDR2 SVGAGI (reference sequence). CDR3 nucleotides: TGTGCCAGCAGCCCCGGGAGGACAGCAAACAATTCACTCCTCCACTTT. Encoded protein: CASSPGRTANNSLLHF.

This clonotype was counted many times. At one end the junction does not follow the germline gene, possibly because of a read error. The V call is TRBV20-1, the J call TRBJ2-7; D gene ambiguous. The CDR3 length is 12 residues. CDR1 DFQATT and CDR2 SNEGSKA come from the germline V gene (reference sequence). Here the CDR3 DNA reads TGCAGTGCTGGAGACTTCATCTACGAGCAGTACTTC. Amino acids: CSAGDFIYEQYF.

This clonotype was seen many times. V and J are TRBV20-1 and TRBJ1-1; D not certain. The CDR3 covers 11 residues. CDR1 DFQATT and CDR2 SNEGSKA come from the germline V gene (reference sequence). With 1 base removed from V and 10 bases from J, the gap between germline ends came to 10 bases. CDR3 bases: TGCAGTGCTAGAGGTCAAAGGGCAGCTTTCTTT. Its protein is CSARGQRAAFF.

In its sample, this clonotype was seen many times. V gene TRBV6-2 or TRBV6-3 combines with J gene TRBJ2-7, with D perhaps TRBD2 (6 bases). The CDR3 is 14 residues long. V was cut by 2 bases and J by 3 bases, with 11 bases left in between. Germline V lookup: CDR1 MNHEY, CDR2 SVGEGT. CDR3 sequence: CASSYPGGNYEQYF. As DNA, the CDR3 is TGTGCCAGCAGTTACCCTGGCGGGAACTACGAGCAGTACTTC.

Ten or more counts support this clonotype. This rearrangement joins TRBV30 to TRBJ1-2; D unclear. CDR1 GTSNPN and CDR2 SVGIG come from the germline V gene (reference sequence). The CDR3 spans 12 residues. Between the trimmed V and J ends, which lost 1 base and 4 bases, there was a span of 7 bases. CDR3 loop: CAWSADTYGYTF. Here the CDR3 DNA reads TGTGCCTGGAGTGCCGACACCTATGGCTACACCTTC. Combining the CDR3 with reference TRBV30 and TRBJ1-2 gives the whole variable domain SQTIHQWPATLVQPVGSPLSLECTVEGTSNPNLYWYRQAAGRGLQLLFYSVGIGQISSEVPQNLSASRPQDRQFILSSKKLLLSDSGFYLCAWSADTYGYTFGSGTRLTVV.

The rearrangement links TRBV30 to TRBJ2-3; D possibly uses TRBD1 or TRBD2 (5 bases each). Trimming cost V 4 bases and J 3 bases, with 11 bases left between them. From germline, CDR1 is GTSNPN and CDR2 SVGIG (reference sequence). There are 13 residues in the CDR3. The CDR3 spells CAWIRWGTDTQYF. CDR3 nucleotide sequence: TGTGCCTGGATCCGTTGGGGGACAGATACGCAGTATTTT.

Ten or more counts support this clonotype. CDR3 sequence reads: CASSQERAGVTDTQYF. For the CDR3, the DNA is TGCGCCAGCAGCCAAGAGAGGGCGGGAGTCACAGATACGCAGTATTTT. V usage is TRBV4-3 and J usage is TRBJ2-3; the match to TRBD2 covers 7 bases. Germline CDR1 is LGHNA and CDR2 is YSLEER. This CDR3 has 16 amino acids. J gave up 2 bases and V 0 bases, and 5 bases lay outside the gene matches.

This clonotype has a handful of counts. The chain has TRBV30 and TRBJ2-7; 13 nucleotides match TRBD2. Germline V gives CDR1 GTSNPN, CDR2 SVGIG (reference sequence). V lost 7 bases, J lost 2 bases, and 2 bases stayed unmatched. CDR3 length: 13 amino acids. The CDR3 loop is CALGLAGPYEQYF. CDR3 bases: TGTGCCTTGGGACTAGCGGGACCCTACGAGCAGTACTTC.

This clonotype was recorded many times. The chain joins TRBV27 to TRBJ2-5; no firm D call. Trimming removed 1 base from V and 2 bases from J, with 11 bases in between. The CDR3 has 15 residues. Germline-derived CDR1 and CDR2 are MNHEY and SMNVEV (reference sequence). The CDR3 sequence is CASSLLGIRQETQYF. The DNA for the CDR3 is TGTGCCAGCAGTTTATTGGGGATCCGTCAAGAGACCCAGTACTTC.

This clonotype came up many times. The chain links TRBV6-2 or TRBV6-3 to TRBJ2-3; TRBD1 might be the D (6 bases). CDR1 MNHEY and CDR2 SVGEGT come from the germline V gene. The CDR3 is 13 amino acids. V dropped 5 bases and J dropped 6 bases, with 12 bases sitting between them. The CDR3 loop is CASSPRGGDTQYF. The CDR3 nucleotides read TGTGCCAGCAGTCCTCGAGGGGGTGATACGCAGTATTTT.

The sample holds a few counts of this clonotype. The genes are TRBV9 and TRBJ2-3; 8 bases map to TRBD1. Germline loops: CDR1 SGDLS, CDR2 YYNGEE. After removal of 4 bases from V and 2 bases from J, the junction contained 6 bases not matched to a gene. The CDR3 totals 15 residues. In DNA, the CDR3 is TGTGCCAGCAGCAAAACGGACAGGGACACAGATACGCAGTATTTT. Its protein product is CASSKTDRDTDTQYF.